This T cell receptor (beta chain) was identified during a study of beta chain features in type 1 diabetes. Germline V CDR1 and CDR2: MNHEY, SVGAGI. Trimming took 1 base from V and 14 from J; bases not matched to a gene: 17. This CDR3 comprises 16 residues. The whole isolated RNA underwent reverse transcription, so sequencing captured expressed TCRB transcripts. TCRdb's copy holds only in-frame clones and misses some; the assay was immunoSEQ multiplex PCR. The sample yields hundreds of thousands of clones, around 16% seen once. This clone was seen a few times. The V and J genes are TRBV6-5 and TRBJ2-1; 7 nucleotides agree with TRBD2. This sequence originates from a man aged 18 to 29 in good health. The sequencing sample was made of naive CD4+ T cells from blood. The CDR3 reads CASSYLGGNRESTEFF. DNA of the CDR3: TGTGCCAGCAGTTACTTGGGAGGGAATAGGGAATCTACAGAGTTCTTC.